The sequence of this T cell receptor (beta chain) was determined in a study of blood T cell repertoires in COVID-19. About the study: PBMCs, B-cell-depleted T cells, or T cells provided the cDNA or gDNA that made up the material.

Cohorts were determined from participant-reported clinical history. Assay: immunoSEQ multiplex PCR; the TCRdb copy retains only in-frame clones and omits some. The sample lists some 270,000 clones; 85% to 95% were seen once. This TCR was recovered from a man in his forties who had been exposed to COVID-19. The sample taken for sequencing was PBMCs or T cells enriched from blood (not recorded which).

The CDR3 coding sequence is TGTGCCAGCACCTTGTCGGTAGATACGCAGTATTTT. Translating gives CASTLSVDTQYF. The rearrangement joins TRBV12-3 or TRBV12-4 to TRBJ2-3; D gene ambiguous. CDR3 length: 12 residues. V dropped 7 bases and J dropped 5 bases, with 10 bases sitting between them.